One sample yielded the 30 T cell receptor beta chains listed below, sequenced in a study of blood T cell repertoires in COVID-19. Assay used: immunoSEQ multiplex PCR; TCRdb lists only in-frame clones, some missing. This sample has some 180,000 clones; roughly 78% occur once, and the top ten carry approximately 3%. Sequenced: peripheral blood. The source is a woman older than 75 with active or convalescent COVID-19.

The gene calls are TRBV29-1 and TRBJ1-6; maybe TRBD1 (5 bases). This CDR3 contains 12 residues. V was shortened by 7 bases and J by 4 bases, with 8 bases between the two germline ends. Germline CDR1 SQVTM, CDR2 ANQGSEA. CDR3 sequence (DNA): TGCAGCGCCGGGGGATATAATTCACCCCTCCACTTT. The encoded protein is CSAGGYNSPLHF.

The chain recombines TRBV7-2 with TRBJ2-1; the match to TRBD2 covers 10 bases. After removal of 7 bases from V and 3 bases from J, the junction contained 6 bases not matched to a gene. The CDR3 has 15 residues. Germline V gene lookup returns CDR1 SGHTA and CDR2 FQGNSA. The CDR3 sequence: CASTLAGGLYNEQFF. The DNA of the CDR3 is TGTGCCAGCACTTTAGCGGGGGGACTCTACAATGAGCAGTTCTTC.

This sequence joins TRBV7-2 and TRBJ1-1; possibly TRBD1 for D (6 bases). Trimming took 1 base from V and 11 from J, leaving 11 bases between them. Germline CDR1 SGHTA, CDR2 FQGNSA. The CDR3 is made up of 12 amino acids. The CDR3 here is CASSLDEGVAFF. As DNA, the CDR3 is TGTGCCAGCAGCTTAGATGAGGGGGTCGCTTTCTTT.

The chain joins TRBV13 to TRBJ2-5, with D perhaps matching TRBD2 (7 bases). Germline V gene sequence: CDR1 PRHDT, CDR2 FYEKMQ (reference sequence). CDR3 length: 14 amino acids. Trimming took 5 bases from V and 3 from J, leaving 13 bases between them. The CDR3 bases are TGTGCCAGCAGCCGAGGGGGGGGTAAAGAGACCCAGTACTTC. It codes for CASSRGGGKETQYF.

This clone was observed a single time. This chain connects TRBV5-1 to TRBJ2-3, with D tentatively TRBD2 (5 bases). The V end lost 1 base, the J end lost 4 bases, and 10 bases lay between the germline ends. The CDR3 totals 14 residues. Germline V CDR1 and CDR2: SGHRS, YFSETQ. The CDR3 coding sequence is TGCGCCAGCAGCTTGAGTGGGCGGGCAGATACGCAGTATTTT. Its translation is CASSLSGRADTQYF.

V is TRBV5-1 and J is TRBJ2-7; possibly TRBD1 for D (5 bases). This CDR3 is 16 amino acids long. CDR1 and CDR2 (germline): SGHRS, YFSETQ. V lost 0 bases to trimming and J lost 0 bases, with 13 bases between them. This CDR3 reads CASSLAVGPGSYEQYF. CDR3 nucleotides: TGCGCCAGCAGCTTGGCAGTGGGGCCCGGCTCCTACGAGCAGTACTTC. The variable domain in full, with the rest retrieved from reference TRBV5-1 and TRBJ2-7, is KAGVTQTPRYLIKTRGQQVTLSCSPISGHRSVSWYQQTPGQGLQFLFEYFSETQRNKGNFPGRFSGRQFSNSRSEMNVSTLELGDSALYLCASSLAVGPGSYEQYFGPGTRLTVT.

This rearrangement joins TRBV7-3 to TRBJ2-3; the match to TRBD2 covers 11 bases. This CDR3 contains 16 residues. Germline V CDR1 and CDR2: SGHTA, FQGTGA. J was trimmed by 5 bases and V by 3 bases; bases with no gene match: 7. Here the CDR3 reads CASSFSGGAEGDTQYF. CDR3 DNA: TGTGCCAGCAGCTTTAGCGGGGGGGCCGAGGGAGATACGCAGTATTTT. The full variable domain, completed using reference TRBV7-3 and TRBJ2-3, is GAGVSQTPSNKVTEKGKYVELRCDPISGHTALYWYRQSLGQGPEFLIYFQGTGAADDSGLPNDRFFAVRPEGSVSTLKIQRTERGDSAVYLCASSFSGGAEGDTQYFGPGTRLTVL.

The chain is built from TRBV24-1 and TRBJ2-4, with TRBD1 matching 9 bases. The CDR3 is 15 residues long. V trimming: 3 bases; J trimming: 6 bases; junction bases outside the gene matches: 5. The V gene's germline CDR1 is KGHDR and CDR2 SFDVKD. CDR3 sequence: CATSDTRQGGNIQYF. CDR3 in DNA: TGTGCCACCAGTGATACAAGACAGGGGGGAAACATTCAGTACTTC.

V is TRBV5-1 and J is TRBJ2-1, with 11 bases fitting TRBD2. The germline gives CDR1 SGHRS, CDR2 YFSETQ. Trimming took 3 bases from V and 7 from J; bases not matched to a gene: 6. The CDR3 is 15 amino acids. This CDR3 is CASSYLAGGQNEQFF. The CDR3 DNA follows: TGCGCCAGCAGCTACCTAGCGGGGGGTCAGAATGAGCAGTTCTTC. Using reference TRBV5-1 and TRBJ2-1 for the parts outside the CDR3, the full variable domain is KAGVTQTPRYLIKTRGQQVTLSCSPISGHRSVSWYQQTPGQGLQFLFEYFSETQRNKGNFPGRFSGRQFSNSRSEMNVSTLELGDSALYLCASSYLAGGQNEQFFGPGTRLTVL.

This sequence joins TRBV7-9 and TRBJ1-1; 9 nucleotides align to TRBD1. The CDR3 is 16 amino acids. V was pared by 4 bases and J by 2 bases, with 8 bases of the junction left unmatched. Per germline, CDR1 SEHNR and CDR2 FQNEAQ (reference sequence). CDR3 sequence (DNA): TGTGCCAGCAGCTCTATTGGGACAGGGATAAACACTGAAGCTTTCTTT. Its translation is CASSSIGTGINTEAFF. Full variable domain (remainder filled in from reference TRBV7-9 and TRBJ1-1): DTGVSQNPRHKITKRGQNVTFRCDPISEHNRLYWYRQTLGQGPEFLTYFQNEAQLEKSRLLSDRFSAERPKGSFSTLEIQRTEQGDSAMYLCASSSIGTGINTEAFFGQGTRLTVV.

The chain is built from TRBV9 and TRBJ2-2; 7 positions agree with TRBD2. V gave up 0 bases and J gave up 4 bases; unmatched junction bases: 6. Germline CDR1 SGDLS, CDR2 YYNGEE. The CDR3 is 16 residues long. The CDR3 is CASSVVQAGSTGELFF. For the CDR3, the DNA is TGTGCCAGCAGCGTAGTTCAAGCGGGGTCCACCGGGGAGCTGTTTTTT.

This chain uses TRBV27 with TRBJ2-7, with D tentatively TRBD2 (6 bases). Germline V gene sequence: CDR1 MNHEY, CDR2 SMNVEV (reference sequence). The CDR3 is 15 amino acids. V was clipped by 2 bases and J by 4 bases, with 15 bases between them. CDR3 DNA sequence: TGTGCCAGCAGTTTAGGACGGTCTCGGGGGTACGAGCAGTACTTC. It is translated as CASSLGRSRGYEQYF.

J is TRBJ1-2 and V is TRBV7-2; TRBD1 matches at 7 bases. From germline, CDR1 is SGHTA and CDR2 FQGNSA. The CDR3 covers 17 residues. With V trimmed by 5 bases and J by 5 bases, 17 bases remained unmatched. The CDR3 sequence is CASSQSIRDSTTYGYTF. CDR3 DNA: TGTGCCAGCAGCCAAAGCATCCGGGACAGCACTACTTATGGCTACACCTTC.

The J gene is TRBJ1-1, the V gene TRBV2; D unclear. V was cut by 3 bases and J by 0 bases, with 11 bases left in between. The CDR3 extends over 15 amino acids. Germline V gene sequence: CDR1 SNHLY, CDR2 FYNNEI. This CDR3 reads CASSDPGDMNTEAFF. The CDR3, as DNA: TGTGCCAGCAGTGATCCGGGTGATATGAACACTGAAGCTTTCTTT.

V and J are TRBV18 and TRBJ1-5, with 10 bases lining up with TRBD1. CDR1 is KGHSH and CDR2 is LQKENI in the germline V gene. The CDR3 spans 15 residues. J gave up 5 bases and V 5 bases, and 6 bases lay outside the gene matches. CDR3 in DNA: TGTGCCAGCTCATCCCGGGACAGGGGCGATCAGCCCCAGCATTTT. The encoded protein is CASSSRDRGDQPQHF.

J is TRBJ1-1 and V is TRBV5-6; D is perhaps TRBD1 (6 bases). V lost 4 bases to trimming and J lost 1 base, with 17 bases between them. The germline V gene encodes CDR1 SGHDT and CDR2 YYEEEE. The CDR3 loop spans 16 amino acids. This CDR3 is CASSPGTPKRNTEAFF. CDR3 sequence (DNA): TGTGCCAGCAGCCCTGGGACACCCAAGAGGAACACTGAAGCTTTCTTT.

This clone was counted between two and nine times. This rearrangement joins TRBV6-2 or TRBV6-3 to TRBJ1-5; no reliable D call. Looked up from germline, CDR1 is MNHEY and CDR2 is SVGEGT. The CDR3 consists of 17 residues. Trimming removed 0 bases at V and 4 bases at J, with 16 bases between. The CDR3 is CASSYSKSRSLNQPQHF. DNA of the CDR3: TGTGCCAGCAGTTACTCGAAATCCAGGTCCCTGAATCAGCCCCAGCATTTT.

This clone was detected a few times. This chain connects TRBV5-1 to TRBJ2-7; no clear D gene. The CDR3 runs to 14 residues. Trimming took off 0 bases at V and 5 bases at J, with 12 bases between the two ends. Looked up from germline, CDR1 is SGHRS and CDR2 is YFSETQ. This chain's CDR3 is CASSLDSLVDEQYF. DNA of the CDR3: TGCGCCAGCAGCTTGGATTCCCTCGTCGACGAGCAGTACTTC. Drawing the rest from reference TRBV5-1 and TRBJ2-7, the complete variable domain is KAGVTQTPRYLIKTRGQQVTLSCSPISGHRSVSWYQQTPGQGLQFLFEYFSETQRNKGNFPGRFSGRQFSNSRSEMNVSTLELGDSALYLCASSLDSLVDEQYFGPGTRLTVT.

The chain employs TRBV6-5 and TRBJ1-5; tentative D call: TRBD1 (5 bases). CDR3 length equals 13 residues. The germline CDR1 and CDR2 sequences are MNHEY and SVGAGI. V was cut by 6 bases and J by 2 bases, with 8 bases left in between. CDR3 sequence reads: CASRLTGNQPQHF. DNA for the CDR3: TGTGCCAGCAGACTGACAGGCAATCAGCCCCAGCATTTT.

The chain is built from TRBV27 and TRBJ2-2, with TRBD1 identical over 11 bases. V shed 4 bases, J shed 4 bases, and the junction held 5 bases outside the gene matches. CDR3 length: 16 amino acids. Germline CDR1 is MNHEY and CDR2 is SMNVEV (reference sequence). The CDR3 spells CASSSDRGLSTGELFF. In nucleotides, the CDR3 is TGTGCCAGCAGTTCGGACAGGGGGCTTAGCACCGGGGAGCTGTTTTTT.

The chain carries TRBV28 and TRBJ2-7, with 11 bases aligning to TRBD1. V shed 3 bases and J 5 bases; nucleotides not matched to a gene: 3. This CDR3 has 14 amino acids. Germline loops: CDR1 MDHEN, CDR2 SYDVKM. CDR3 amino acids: CASSLGQGVHEQYF. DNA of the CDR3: TGTGCCAGCAGTTTGGGACAGGGGGTCCACGAGCAGTACTTC.

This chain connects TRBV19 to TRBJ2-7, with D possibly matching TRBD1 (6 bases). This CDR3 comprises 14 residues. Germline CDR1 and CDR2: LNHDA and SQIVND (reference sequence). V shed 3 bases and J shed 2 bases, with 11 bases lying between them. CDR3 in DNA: TGTGCCAGTAGTATTTATCCAGGGGCCTACGAGCAGTACTTC. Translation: CASSIYPGAYEQYF.

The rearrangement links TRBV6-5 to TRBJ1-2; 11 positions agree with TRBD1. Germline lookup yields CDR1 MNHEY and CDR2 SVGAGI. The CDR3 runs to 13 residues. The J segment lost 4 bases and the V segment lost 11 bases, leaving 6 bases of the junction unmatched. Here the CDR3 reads CAGGQGASYGYTF. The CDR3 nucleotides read TGTGCCGGTGGACAGGGGGCTTCCTATGGCTACACCTTC.

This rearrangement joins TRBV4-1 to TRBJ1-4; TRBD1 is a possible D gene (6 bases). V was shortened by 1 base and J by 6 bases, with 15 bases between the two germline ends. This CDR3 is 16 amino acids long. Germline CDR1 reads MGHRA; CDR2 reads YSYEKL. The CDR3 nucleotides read TGCGCCAGCAGCCAAGCCACAGGGCCTTTCTATGAAAAACTGTTTTTT. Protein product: CASSQATGPFYEKLFF.

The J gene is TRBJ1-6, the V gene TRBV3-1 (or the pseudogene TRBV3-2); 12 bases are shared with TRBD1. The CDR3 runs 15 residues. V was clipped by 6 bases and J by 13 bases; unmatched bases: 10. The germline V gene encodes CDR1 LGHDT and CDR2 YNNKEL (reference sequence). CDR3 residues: CASSLSPGQGAPLHF. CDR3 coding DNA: TGTGCCAGCAGTCTTAGTCCGGGACAGGGGGCGCCCCTCCACTTT.

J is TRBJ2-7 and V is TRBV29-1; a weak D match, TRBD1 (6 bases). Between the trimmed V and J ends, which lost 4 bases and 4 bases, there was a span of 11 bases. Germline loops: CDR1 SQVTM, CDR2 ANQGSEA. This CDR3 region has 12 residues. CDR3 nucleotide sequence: TGCAGCGTTGGACAGGTGGGATACGAGCAGTACTTC. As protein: CSVGQVGYEQYF.

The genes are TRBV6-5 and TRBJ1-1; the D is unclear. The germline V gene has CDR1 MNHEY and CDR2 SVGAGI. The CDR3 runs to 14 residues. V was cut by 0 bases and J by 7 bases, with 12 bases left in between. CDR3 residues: CASSYSAVTLEAFF. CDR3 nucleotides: TGTGCCAGCAGTTACTCGGCGGTAACTCTTGAAGCTTTCTTT.

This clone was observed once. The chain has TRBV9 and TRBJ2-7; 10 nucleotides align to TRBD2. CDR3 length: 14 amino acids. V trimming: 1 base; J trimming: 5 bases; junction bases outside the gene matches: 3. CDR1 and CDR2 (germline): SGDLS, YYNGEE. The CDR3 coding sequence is TGTGCCAGCAGCGTAAGCGGGGGGGTCGACGAGCAGTACTTC. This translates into CASSVSGGVDEQYF.

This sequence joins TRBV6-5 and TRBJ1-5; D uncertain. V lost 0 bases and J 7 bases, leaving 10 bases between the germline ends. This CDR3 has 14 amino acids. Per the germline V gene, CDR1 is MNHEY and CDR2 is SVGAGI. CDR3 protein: CASSYSRVRQPQHF. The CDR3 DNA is TGTGCCAGCAGTTACTCGAGGGTCCGGCAGCCCCAGCATTTT.

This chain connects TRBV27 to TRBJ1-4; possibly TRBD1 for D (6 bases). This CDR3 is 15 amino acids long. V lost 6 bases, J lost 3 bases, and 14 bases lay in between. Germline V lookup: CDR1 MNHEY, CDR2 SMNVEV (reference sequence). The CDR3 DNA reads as TGTGCCAGCAGGGAGAGGGGGAACCCTAATGAAAAACTGTTTTTT. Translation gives CASRERGNPNEKLFF. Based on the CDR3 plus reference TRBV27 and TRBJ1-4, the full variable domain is EAQVTQNPRYLITVTGKKLTVTCSQNMNHEYMSWYRQDPGLGLRQIYYSMNVEVTDKGDVPEGYKVSRKEKRNFPLILESPSPNQTSLYFCASRERGNPNEKLFFGSGTQLSVL.